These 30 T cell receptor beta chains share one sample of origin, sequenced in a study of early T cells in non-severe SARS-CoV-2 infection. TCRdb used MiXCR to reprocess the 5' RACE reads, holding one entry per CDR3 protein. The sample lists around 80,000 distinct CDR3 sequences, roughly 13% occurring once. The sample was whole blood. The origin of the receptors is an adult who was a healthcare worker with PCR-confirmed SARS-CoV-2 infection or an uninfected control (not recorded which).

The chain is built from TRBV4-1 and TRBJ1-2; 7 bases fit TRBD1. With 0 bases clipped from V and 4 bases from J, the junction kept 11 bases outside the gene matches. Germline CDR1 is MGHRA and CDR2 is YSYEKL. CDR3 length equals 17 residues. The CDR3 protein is CASSQDQTGNRAYGYTF. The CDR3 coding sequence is TGCGCCAGCAGCCAAGACCAGACAGGGAATCGGGCCTATGGCTACACCTTC.

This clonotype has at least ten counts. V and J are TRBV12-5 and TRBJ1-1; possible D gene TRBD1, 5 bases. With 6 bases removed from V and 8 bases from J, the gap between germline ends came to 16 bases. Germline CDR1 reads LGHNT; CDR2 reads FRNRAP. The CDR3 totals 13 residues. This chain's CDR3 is CASGARGAQEAFF. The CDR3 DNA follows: TGTGCTAGTGGCGCCCGAGGGGCACAAGAAGCTTTCTTT.

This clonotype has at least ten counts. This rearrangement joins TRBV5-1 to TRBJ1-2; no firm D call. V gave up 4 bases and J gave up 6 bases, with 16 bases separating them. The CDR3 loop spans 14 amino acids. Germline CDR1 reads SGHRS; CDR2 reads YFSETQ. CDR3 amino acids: CASSLEGGENGYTF. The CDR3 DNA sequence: TGCGCCAGCAGCCTAGAAGGCGGGGAGAATGGCTACACCTTC.

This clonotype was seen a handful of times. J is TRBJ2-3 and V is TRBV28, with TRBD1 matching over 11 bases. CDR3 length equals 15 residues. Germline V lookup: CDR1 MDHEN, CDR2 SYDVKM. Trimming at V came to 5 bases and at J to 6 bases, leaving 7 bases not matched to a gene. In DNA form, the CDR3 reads TGTGCCAGCAGTCCCGGGACAGGGGGTTGGGATACGCAGTATTTT. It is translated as CASSPGTGGWDTQYF.

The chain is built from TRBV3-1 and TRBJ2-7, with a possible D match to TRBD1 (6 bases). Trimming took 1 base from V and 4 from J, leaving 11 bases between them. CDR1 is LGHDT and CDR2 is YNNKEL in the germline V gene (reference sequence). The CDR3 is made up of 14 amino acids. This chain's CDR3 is CASSQGTAAYEQYF. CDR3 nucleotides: TGTGCCAGCAGCCAAGGGACAGCGGCGTACGAGCAGTACTTC.

The CDR3 reads CASSSYSQVNTEAFF. CDR3 DNA sequence: TGTGCCAGCAGCTCCTATTCACAGGTGAACACTGAAGCTTTCTTT. The chain recombines TRBV5-8 with TRBJ1-1, with D perhaps TRBD1 (5 bases). The CDR3 runs to 15 residues. The germline V and J ends were trimmed by 3 bases and 0 bases, with 12 bases remaining between them. Germline V gene data show CDR1 as SGHTS and CDR2 as YDEGEE.

This chain's CDR3 is CASSLLLERRNEQYF. CDR3 nucleotides: TGTGCCAGCAGCTTGTTACTAGAGCGAAGGAACGAGCAGTACTTC. This chain joins TRBV7-9 and TRBJ2-7, with TRBD2 as a possible D gene (5 bases). Per germline, CDR1 SEHNR and CDR2 FQNEAQ (reference sequence). V lost 3 bases, J lost 5 bases, and 17 bases lay in between. CDR3 length: 15 residues.

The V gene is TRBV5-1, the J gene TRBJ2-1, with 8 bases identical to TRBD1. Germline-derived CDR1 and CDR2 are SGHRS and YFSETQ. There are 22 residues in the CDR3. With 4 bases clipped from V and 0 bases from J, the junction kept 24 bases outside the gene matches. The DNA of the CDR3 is TGCGCCAGCAGCCGTCGTTTGCTTCCAGGGGGCGAACGGGATCGCTCCTACAATGAGCAGTTCTTC. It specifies CASSRRLLPGGERDRSYNEQFF.

The CDR3 bases are TGTGCCAGCCAGACAGGGGGTAGGGATACGCAGTATTTT. Translating gives CASQTGGRDTQYF. This rearrangement joins TRBV19 to TRBJ2-3; the match to TRBD1 covers 9 bases. The ends lost 9 bases at V and 6 bases at J; junction bases unmatched: 7. Germline V gives CDR1 LNHDA, CDR2 SQIVND (reference sequence). This CDR3 has 13 amino acids. The full variable domain, with the rest looked up from reference TRBV19 and TRBJ2-3, is DGGITQSPKYLFRKEGQNVTLSCEQNLNHDAMYWYRQDPGQGLRLIYYSQIVNDFQKGDIAEGYSVSREKKESFPLTVTSAQKNPTAFYLCASQTGGRDTQYFGPGTRLTVL.

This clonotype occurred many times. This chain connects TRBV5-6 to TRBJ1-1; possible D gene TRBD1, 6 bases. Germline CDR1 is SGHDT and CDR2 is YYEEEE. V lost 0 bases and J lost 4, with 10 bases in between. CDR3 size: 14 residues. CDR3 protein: CASSLEGGGTEAFF. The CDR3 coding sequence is TGTGCCAGCAGCTTGGAAGGGGGAGGCACTGAAGCTTTCTTT.

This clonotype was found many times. The CDR3 bases are TGTGCCAGCAGTTCCTCTGGGGCGCTAGCGGGAGTTGCAGATACGCAGTATTTT. Translating gives CASSSSGALAGVADTQYF. The chain is built from TRBV6-6 and TRBJ2-3; TRBD2 matches 10 bases. The CDR3 extends over 18 amino acids. From germline, CDR1 is MNHNY and CDR2 SVGAGI (reference sequence). The J segment lost 4 bases and the V segment lost 4 bases, leaving 14 bases of the junction unmatched.

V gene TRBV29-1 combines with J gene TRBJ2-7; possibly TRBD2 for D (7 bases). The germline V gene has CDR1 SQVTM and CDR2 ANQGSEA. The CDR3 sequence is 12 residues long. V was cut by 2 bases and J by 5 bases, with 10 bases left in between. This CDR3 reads CSVERGGDEQYF. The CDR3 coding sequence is TGCAGCGTTGAACGCGGGGGCGACGAGCAGTACTTC.

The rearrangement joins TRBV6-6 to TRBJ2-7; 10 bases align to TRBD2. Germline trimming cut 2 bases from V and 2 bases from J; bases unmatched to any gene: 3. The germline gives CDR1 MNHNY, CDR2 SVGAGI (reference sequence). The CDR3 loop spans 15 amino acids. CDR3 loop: CASSYASGSAYEQYF. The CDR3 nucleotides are TGTGCCAGCAGTTACGCTAGCGGGAGCGCCTACGAGCAGTACTTC.

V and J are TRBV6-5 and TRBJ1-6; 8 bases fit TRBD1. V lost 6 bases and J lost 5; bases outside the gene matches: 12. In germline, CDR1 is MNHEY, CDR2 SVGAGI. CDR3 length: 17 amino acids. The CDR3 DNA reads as TGTGCCAGCAGCCCGAATATAGACAGGGGACATAATTCACCCCTCCACTTT. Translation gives CASSPNIDRGHNSPLHF.

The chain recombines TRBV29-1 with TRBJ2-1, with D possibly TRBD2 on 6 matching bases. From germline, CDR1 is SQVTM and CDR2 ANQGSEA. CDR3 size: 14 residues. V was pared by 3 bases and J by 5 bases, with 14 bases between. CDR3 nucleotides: TGCAGCGTTGATCCTCTAGGGACTGACAATGAGCAGTTCTTC. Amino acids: CSVDPLGTDNEQFF.

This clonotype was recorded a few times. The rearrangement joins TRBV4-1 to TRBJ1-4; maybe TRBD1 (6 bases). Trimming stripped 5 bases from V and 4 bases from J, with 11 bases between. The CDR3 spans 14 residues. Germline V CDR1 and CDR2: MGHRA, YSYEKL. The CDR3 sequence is CASSLGQLNEKLFF. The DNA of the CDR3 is TGCGCCAGCAGCTTGGGACAACTTAATGAAAAACTGTTTTTT.

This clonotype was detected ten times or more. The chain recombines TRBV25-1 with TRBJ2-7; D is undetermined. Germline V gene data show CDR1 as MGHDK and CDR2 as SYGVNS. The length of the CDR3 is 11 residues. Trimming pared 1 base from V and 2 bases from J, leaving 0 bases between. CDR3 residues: CASSESYEQYF. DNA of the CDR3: TGTGCCAGCAGTGAATCCTACGAGCAGTACTTC.

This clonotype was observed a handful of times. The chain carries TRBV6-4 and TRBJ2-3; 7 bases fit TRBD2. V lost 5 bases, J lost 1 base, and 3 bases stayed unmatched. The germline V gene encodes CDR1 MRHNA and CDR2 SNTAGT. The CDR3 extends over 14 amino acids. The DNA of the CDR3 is TGTGCCAGCAGTCGAAGCGGGGGCACAGATACGCAGTATTTT. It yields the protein CASSRSGGTDTQYF.

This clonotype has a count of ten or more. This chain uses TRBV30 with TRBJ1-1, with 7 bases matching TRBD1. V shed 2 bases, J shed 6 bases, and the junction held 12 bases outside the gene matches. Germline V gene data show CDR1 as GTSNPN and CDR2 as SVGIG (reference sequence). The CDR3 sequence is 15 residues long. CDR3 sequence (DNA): TGTGCCTGGAGTATCAAACAGGGGCCGATAGCTGAAGCTTTCTTT. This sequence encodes CAWSIKQGPIAEAFF.

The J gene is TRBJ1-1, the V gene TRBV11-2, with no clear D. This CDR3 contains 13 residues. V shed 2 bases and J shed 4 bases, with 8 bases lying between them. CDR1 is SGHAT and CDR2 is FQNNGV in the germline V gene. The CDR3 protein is CASSLNLGTEAFF. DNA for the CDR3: TGTGCCAGCAGCTTAAATTTGGGCACTGAAGCTTTCTTT.

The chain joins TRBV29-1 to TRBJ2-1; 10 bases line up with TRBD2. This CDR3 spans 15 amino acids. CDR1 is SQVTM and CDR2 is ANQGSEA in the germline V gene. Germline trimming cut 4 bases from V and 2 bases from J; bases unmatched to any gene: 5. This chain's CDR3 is CSVVLAGETYNEQFF. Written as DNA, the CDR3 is TGCAGCGTTGTCCTAGCGGGAGAGACCTACAATGAGCAGTTCTTC.

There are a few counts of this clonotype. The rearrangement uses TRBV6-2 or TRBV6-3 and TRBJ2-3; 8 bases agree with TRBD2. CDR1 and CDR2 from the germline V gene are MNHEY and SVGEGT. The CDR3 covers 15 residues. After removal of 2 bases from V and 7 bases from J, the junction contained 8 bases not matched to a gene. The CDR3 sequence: CASSYTRGLVNTQYF. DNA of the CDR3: TGTGCCAGCAGTTACACTCGGGGACTAGTCAATACGCAGTATTTT.

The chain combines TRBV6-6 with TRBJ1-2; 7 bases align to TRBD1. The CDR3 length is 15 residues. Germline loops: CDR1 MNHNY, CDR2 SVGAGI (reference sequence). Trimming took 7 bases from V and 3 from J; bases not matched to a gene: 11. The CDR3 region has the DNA TGTGCCAGCACCCGAAGCCCAGGGGGGGACTATGGCTACACCTTC. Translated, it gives CASTRSPGGDYGYTF.

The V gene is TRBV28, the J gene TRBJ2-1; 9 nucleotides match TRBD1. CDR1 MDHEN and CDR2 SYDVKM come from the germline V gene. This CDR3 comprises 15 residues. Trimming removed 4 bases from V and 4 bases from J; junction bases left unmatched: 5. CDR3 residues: CASSSGTGIYNEQFF. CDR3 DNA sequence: TGTGCCAGCAGTTCCGGGACAGGGATATACAATGAGCAGTTCTTC.

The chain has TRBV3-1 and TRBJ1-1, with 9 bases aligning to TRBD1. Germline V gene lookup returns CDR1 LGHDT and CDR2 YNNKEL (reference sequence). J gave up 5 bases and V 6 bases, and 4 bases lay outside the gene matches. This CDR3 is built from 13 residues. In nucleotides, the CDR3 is TGTGCCAGCAGGGACAGGGGTGTAACTGAAGCTTTCTTT. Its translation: CASRDRGVTEAFF.

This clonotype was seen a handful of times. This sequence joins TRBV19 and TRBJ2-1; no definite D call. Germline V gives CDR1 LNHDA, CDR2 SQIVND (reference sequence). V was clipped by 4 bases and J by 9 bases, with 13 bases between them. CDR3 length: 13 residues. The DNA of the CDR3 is TGTGCCAGTAGTAATGATTGGGCCGGTGAGCAGTTCTTC. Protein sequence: CASSNDWAGEQFF.

The CDR3 nucleotides read TGTGCCAGCCAACAGGGGAGTGGAAACACCATATATTTT. This translates into CASQQGSGNTIYF. The chain combines TRBV6-5 with TRBJ1-3; 7 positions match TRBD1. Per germline, CDR1 MNHEY and CDR2 SVGAGI. Unmatched junction bases numbered 4, after V lost 8 bases and J lost 3 bases. The CDR3 runs 13 residues.

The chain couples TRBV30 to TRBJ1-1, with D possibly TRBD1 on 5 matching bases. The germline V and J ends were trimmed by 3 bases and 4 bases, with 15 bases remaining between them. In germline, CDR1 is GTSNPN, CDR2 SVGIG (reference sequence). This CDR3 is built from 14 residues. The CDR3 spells CAWSRDSPTTEAFF. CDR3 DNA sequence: TGTGCCTGGAGCCGAGACAGCCCGACCACTGAAGCTTTCTTT.

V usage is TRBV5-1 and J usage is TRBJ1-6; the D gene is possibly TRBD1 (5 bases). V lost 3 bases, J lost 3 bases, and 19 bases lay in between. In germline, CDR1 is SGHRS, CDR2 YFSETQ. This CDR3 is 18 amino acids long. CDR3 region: CASSSTVLGPNYNSPLHF. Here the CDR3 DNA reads TGCGCCAGCAGCTCGACTGTGCTGGGGCCGAACTATAATTCACCCCTCCACTTT.

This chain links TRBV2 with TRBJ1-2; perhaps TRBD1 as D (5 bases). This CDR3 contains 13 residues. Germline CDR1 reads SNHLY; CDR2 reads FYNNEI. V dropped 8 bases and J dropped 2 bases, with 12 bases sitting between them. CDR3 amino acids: CASSGAENYGYTF. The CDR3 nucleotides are TGTGCCAGCTCCGGGGCCGAGAACTATGGCTACACCTTC.